Presented here are 14 T cell receptor beta chains from one specimen sequenced in a study of cytomegalovirus exposure and HLA in healthy donors (dated by TCRdb to 2017 to 2019). Libraries were prepared through the immunoSEQ multiplex PCR assay. The immuneACCESS repertoire file appears here via TCRdb, limited to in-frame rearrangements. These files lack a portion of the clones; in checked studies, under half of the deficit traces to unresolved V genes, and the cause of the others is not known. This sample is represented by over 150,000 clones; around nine tenths of them were singletons. The ten largest clones capture 20% to 25% of the sample. Sequencing was carried out using PBMCs. The receptors here all came from a man aged 18-30 years in good health and CMV-seropositive.

The rearrangement joins TRBV6-5 to TRBJ2-5; D is possibly TRBD1 (5 bases). This CDR3 has 11 amino acids. Per germline, CDR1 MNHEY and CDR2 SVGAGI. With 6 bases removed from V and 8 bases from J, the gap between germline ends came to 10 bases. The CDR3 protein is CASREDSTQYF. The CDR3 DNA is TGTGCCAGCAGGGAAGACAGCACCCAGTACTTC.

This chain joins TRBV9 and TRBJ2-1, with 7 bases that match TRBD2. Germline assignment: CDR1 SGDLS and CDR2 YYNGEE. This CDR3 has 15 residues. V dropped 1 base and J dropped 7; count of bases not matched to a gene: 8. CDR3 in amino acids: CASSVKLASPNEQFF. For the CDR3, the DNA is TGTGCCAGCAGCGTAAAACTAGCGTCCCCGAATGAGCAGTTCTTC.

This chain joins TRBV10-3 and TRBJ2-7; D may be TRBD2 (6 bases). Trimming stripped 6 bases from V and 0 bases from J, with 12 bases between. The CDR3 sequence is 14 residues long. Germline V gene sequence: CDR1 ENHRY, CDR2 SYGVKD. In DNA, the CDR3 is TGTGCCATCAGGGAGCCCGGGAGCTCCTACGAGCAGTACTTC. Its translation: CAIREPGSSYEQYF.

J is TRBJ2-1 and V is TRBV7-2; D is possibly TRBD2 (6 bases). The germline V gene has CDR1 SGHTA and CDR2 FQGNSA. V shed 5 bases and J shed 4 bases, with 15 bases lying between them. This CDR3 is built from 15 residues. In DNA form, the CDR3 reads TGTGCCAGCAGCCCGACTAGTCCCGCATACAATGAGCAGTTCTTC. It specifies CASSPTSPAYNEQFF.

This chain links TRBV5-1 with TRBJ2-1; unclear D gene. The CDR3 consists of 15 residues. The V end lost 4 bases, the J end lost 0 bases, and 11 bases lay between the germline ends. Germline-derived CDR1 and CDR2 are SGHRS and YFSETQ. The CDR3 DNA reads TGCGCCAGCAGCCCAAGCCTTAGCTCCTACAATGAGCAGTTCTTC. It yields the protein CASSPSLSSYNEQFF.

The V gene is TRBV9, the J gene TRBJ1-4; tentatively, D is TRBD1 (5 bases). This CDR3 contains 14 residues. The V gene's germline CDR1 is SGDLS and CDR2 YYNGEE. V lost 2 bases and J 7 bases, leaving 12 bases between the germline ends. CDR3 DNA sequence: TGTGCCAGCAGCGTTGCCCAGGGTTTTGAAAAACTGTTTTTT. Translating it yields CASSVAQGFEKLFF.

The rearrangement uses TRBV6-5 and TRBJ2-1; 8 bases are shared with TRBD2. The CDR3 totals 14 residues. From germline, CDR1 is MNHEY and CDR2 SVGAGI. J was trimmed by 8 bases and V by 7 bases; bases with no gene match: 10. The CDR3 reads CASTQASGSYEQFF. CDR3 DNA: TGTGCCAGCACCCAAGCCAGCGGGAGTTATGAGCAGTTCTTC.

V and J are TRBV5-1 and TRBJ1-4; tentatively, D is TRBD1 (5 bases). The CDR3 totals 14 residues. Germline V lookup: CDR1 SGHRS, CDR2 YFSETQ. Trimming cost V 4 bases and J 0 bases, with 7 bases left between them. In DNA, the CDR3 is TGCGCCAGCAGCGCGACAGCAACTAATGAAAAACTGTTTTTT. This sequence encodes CASSATATNEKLFF.

The V call is TRBV15, the J call TRBJ1-5, with 7 bases identical to TRBD1. Germline lookup yields CDR1 LNHNV and CDR2 YYDKDF (reference sequence). The trim removed 1 base at V and 2 bases at J, leaving 5 bases unmatched. There are 16 residues in the CDR3. The CDR3 region is CATSRASTGGNQPQHF. The DNA of the CDR3 is TGTGCCACCAGCAGAGCTTCAACAGGGGGCAATCAGCCCCAGCATTTT.

The chain uses TRBV19 and TRBJ2-1; 7 nucleotides match TRBD1. Unmatched junction bases numbered 7, after V lost 4 bases and J lost 4 bases. Per germline, CDR1 LNHDA and CDR2 SQIVND (reference sequence). CDR3 length equals 15 residues. The CDR3 nucleotides read TGTGCCAGTAGTACCGGACAGGTTGCTTACAATGAGCAGTTCTTC. Protein sequence: CASSTGQVAYNEQFF. The whole variable domain, filled in from reference TRBV19 and TRBJ2-1, reads DGGITQSPKYLFRKEGQNVTLSCEQNLNHDAMYWYRQDPGQGLRLIYYSQIVNDFQKGDIAEGYSVSREKKESFPLTVTSAQKNPTAFYLCASSTGQVAYNEQFFGPGTRLTVL.

The chain joins TRBV5-6 to TRBJ1-1; 7 bases are a match to TRBD1. Trimming at V came to 2 bases and at J to 1 base, leaving 8 bases not matched to a gene. Germline V gives CDR1 SGHDT, CDR2 YYEEEE. The CDR3 runs to 16 residues. CDR3 residues: CASSLGPGGRNTEAFF. The DNA for the CDR3 is TGTGCCAGCAGCTTAGGGCCAGGGGGAAGGAACACTGAAGCTTTCTTT.

V is TRBV6-5 and J is TRBJ2-1, with D hard to call. The V end was cut by 0 bases, the J end by 7 bases, with 10 bases between. This CDR3 comprises 14 residues. CDR1 and CDR2 from the germline V gene are MNHEY and SVGAGI. CDR3 sequence: CASSYSTDPNEQFF. DNA for the CDR3: TGTGCCAGCAGTTACTCAACAGATCCTAATGAGCAGTTCTTC.

The CDR3 DNA follows: TGTGCCAGCAGCCTTGGACACCAGAACACTGAAGCTTTCTTT. Its protein is CASSLGHQNTEAFF. The chain employs TRBV7-9 and TRBJ1-1; maybe TRBD1 (5 bases). V was cut by 5 bases and J by 1 base, with 11 bases left in between. The CDR3 loop spans 14 amino acids. Germline V gene sequence: CDR1 SEHNR, CDR2 FQNEAQ (reference sequence).

The chain recombines TRBV9 with TRBJ2-7; D may be TRBD1 (6 bases). Between the trimmed V and J ends, which lost 1 base and 2 bases, there was a span of 10 bases. The CDR3 runs 14 residues. Per germline, CDR1 SGDLS and CDR2 YYNGEE. CDR3 sequence reads: CASSVHGDTYEQYF. In DNA form, the CDR3 reads TGTGCCAGCAGCGTACACGGGGACACCTACGAGCAGTACTTC.